Detailed here is one TCR beta chain. Its antigen is currently unknown. One junction end disagrees with the germline gene, perhaps due to a read error. The CDR3 has 13 amino acids. CDR1 is DFQATT and CDR2 is SNEGSKA in the germline V gene (reference sequence). The data stem from a study of blood T cells in healthy people across ages. Overall study results and limits: Correlation between TCR beta diversity and naive T cell percentage was strong.

Next came a second PCR, run for about 7 to 12 cycles, which used a sample-barcoded 5' primer along with a J-beta primer mix. Through a template-switch adaptor with 12 random nucleotides, each cDNA molecule received a tag. TCRdb independently ran MiXCR on the 5' RACE reads; one entry per CDR3 protein. The sample has about 670,000 distinct CDR3 sequences; around 38% are singletons. Sequenced sample: blood. The chain links TRBV20-1 to TRBJ1-1; D perhaps matches TRBD1 (5 bases). This clonotype was sampled from a man older than 75 in good health. CDR3 sequence (DNA): TGCAGTGCTGTGGACACTTCGAACGCTGAAGCTTTCTTT. This sequence encodes CSAVDTSNAEAFF.